This TCR beta chain appears in the sequencing data of a study of tumor T cells in aggressive B-cell lymphoma. The sample holds one count of this clone. The protocol was immunoSEQ multiplex PCR, while the TCRdb copy is restricted to in-frame clones and leaves out a portion. In the table there are around 1,700 clones, approximately 88% of which are singletons. The J segment lost 7 bases and the V segment lost 4 bases, leaving 6 bases of the junction unmatched. In germline, CDR1 is SGHRS, CDR2 YFSETQ. The CDR3 runs to 14 residues. The source is an adult with diffuse large B cell lymphoma. This chain links TRBV5-1 with TRBJ2-2, with 8 bases identical to TRBD2. Sequenced: tumor tissue. The chain's CDR3 is CASSRTSTGGELFF. The CDR3 DNA sequence: TGCGCCAGCAGCCGGACTAGCACGGGCGGGGAGCTGTTTTTT.